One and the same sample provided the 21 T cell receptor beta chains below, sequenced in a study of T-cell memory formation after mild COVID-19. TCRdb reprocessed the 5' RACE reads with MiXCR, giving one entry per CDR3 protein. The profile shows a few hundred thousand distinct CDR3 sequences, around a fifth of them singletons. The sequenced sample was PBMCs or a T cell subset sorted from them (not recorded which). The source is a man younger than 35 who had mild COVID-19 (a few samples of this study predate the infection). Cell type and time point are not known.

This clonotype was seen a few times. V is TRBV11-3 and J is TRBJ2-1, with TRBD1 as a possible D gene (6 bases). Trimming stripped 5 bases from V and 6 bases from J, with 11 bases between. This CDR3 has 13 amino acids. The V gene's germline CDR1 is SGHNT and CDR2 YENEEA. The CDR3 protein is CASSAQGANEQFF. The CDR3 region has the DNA TGTGCCAGCAGCGCACAGGGTGCCAATGAGCAGTTCTTC.

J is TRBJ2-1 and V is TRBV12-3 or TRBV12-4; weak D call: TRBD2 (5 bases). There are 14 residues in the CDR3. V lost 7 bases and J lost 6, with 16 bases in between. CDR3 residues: CASTIGPGGNEQFF. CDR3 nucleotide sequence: TGTGCCAGCACCATAGGACCAGGAGGCAATGAGCAGTTCTTC.

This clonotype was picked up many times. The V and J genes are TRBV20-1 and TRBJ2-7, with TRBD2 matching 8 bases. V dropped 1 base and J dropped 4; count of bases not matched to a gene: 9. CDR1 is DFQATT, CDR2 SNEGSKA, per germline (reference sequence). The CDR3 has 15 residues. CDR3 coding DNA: TGCAGTGCTAGAGCTCCCCGAGCGGGGGAGTACGAGCAGTACGTC. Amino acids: CSARAPRAGEYEQYV.

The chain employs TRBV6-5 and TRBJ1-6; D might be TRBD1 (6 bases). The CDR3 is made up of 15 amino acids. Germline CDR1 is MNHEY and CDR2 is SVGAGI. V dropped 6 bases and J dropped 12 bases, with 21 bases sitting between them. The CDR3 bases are TGTGCCAGCAGGCTCTCGAAAGGGGGGGCCAGACCCCTCCACTTT. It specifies CASRLSKGGARPLHF.

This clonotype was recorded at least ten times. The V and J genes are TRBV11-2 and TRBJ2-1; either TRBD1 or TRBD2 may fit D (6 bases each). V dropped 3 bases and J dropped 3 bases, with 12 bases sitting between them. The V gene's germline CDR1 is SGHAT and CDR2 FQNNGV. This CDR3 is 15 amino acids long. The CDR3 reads CASSLGGGGYNEQFF. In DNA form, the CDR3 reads TGTGCCAGCAGCTTGGGAGGAGGGGGCTACAATGAGCAGTTCTTC.

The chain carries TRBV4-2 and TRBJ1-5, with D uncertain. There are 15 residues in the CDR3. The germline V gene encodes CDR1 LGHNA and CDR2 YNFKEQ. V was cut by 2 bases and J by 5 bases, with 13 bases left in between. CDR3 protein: CASSQSVLGDQPQHF. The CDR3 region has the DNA TGTGCCAGCAGCCAATCGGTTCTCGGTGATCAGCCCCAGCATTTT.

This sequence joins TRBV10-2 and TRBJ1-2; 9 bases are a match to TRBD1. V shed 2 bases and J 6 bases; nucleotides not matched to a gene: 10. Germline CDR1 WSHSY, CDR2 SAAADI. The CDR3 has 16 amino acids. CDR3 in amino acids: CASSEPTGTGTHGYTF. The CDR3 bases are TGCGCCAGCAGTGAGCCGACCGGGACAGGGACACATGGCTACACCTTC.

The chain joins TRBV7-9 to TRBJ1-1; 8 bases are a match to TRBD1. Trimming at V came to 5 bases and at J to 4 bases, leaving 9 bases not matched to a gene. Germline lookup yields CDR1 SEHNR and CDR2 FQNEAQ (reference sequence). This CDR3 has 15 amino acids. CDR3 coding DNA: TGTGCCAGCAGCCCCGCGACAGGGGAAACCACTGAAGCTTTCTTT. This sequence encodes CASSPATGETTEAFF.

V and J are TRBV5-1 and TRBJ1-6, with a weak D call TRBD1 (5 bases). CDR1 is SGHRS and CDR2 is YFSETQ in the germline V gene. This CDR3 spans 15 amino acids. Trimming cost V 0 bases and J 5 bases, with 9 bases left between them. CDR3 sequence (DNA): TGCGCCAGCAGCTTGGCCGCGACAGATAATTCACCCCTCCACTTT. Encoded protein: CASSLAATDNSPLHF.

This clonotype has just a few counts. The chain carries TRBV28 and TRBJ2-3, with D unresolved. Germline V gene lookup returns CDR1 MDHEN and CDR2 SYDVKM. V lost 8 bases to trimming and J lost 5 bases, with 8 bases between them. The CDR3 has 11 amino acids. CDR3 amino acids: CASGPGDTQYF. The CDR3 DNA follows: TGTGCCAGCGGTCCTGGAGATACGCAGTATTTT. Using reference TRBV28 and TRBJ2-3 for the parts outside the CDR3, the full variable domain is DVKVTQSSRYLVKRTGEKVFLECVQDMDHENMFWYRQDPGLGLRLIYFSYDVKMKEKGDIPEGYSVSREKKERFSLILESASTNQTSMYLCASGPGDTQYFGPGTRLTVL.

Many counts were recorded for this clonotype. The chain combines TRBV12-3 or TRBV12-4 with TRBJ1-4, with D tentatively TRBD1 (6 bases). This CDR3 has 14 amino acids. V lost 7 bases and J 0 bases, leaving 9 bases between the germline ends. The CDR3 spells CASTRQATNEKLFF. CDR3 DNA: TGTGCCAGCACTCGACAGGCAACTAATGAAAAACTGTTTTTT.

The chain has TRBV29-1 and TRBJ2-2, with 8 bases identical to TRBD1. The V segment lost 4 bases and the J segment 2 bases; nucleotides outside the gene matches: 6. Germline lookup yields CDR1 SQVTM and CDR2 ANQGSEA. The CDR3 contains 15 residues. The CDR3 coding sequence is TGCAGCGTTGCGTGGACAGGGATAAACACCGGGGAGCTGTTTTTT. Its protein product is CSVAWTGINTGELFF.

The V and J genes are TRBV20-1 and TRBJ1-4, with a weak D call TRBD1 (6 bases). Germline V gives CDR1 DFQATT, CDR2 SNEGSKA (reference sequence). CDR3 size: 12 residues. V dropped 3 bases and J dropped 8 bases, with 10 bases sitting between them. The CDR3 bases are TGCAGTGCTAGCCCGGGGGGCGAAAAACTGTTTTTT. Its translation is CSASPGGEKLFF.

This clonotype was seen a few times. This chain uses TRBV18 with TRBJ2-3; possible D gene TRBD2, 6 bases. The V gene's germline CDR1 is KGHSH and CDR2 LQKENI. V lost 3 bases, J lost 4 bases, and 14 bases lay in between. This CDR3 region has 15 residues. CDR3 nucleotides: TGTGCCAGCTCACCCGGCGGAGGGTTCCCAGATACGCAGTATTTT. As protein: CASSPGGGFPDTQYF. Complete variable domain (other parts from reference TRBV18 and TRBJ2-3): NAGVMQNPRHLVRRRGQEARLRCSPMKGHSHVYWYRQLPEEGLKFMVYLQKENIIDESGMPKERFSAEFPKEGPSILRIQQVVRGDSAAYFCASSPGGGFPDTQYFGPGTRLTVL.

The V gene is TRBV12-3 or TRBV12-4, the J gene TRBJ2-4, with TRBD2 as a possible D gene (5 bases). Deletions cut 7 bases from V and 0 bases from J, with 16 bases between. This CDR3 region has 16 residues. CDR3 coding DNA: TGTGCCAGCAAACCTAATGAGGGTATAGCCAAAAACATTCAGTACTTC. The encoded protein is CASKPNEGIAKNIQYF.

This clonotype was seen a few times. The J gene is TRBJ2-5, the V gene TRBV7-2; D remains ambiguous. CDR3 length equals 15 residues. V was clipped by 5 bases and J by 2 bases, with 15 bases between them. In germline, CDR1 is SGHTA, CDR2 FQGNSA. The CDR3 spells CASSPTFSLQETQYF. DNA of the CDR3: TGTGCCAGCAGCCCGACATTCTCCCTACAAGAGACCCAGTACTTC.

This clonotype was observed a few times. The CDR3 region has the DNA TGTGCCAGCAGCTCAGACCCGGAGAGCGGGGGGCCGGGAGATACGCAGTATTTT. The encoded protein is CASSSDPESGGPGDTQYF. This chain uses TRBV7-9 with TRBJ2-3; 9 positions agree with TRBD2. CDR3 length: 18 residues. Germline V gene lookup returns CDR1 SEHNR and CDR2 FQNEAQ (reference sequence). The trim removed 4 bases at V and 5 bases at J, leaving 16 bases unmatched.

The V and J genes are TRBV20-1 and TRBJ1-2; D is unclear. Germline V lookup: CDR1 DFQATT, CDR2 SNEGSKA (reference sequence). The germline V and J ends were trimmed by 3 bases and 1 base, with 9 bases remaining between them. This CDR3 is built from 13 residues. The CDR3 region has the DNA TGCAGTGCTAGCGGTGGAATTAACTATGGCTACACCTTC. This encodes CSASGGINYGYTF.

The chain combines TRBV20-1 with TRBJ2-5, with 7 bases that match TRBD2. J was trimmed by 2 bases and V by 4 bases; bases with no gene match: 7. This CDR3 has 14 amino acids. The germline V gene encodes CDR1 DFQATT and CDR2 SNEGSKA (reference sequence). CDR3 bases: TGCAGTGCTACAGAAGCGGGGCTACAAGAGACCCAGTACTTC. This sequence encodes CSATEAGLQETQYF.

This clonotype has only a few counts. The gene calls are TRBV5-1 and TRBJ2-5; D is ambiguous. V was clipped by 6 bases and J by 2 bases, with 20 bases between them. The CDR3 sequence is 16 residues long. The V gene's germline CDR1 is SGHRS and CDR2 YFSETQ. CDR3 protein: CASTPPTAHSQETQYF. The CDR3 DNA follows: TGCGCCAGCACCCCCCCAACGGCCCACTCACAAGAGACCCAGTACTTC.

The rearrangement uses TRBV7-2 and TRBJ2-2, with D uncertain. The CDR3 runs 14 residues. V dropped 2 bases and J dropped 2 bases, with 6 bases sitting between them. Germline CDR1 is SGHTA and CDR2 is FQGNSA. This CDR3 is CASSLNTNTGELFF. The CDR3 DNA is TGTGCCAGCAGCTTAAACACCAACACCGGGGAGCTGTTTTTT. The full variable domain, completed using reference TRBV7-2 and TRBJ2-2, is GAGVSQSPSNKVTEKGKDVELRCDPISGHTALYWYRQSLGQGLEFLIYFQGNSAPDKSGLPSDRFSAERTGGSVSTLTIQRTQQEDSAVYLCASSLNTNTGELFFGEGSRLTVL.